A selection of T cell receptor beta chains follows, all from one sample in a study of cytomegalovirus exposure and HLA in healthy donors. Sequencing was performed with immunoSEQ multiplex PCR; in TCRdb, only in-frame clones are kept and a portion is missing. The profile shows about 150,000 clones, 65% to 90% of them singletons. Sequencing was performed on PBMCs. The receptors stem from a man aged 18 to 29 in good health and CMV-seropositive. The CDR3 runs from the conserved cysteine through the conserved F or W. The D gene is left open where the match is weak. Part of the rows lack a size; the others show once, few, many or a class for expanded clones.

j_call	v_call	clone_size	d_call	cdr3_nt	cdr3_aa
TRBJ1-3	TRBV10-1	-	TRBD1	TGCGCCAGCAAGGACAGGGGCAGTTACTCTGGAAACACCATATATTTT	CASKDRGSYSGNTIYF
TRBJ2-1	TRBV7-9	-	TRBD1	TGTGCCAGCAGCTTCGACAGGGCCCAGTTCTTC	CASSFDRAQFF
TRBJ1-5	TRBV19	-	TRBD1	TGTGCCAGTACCCAGGACAGGGCTAGCAATCAGCCCCAGCATTTT	CASTQDRASNQPQHF
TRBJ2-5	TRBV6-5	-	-	TGTGCCAGCAGAACTCACCATCGAGAGACCCAGTACTTC	CASRTHHRETQYF
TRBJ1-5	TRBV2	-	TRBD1	TGTGCCAGCACCTACAGGGGGCAAAATCAGCCCCAGCATTTT	CASTYRGQNQPQHF
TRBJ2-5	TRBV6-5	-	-	TGTGCCAGCGAAAAAGGGGCAGGGCGGGAGACCCAGTACTTC	CASEKGAGRETQYF
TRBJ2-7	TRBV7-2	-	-	TGTGCCAGCAGCCTTCACCGGGACAACTCCTACGAGCAGTACTTC	CASSLHRDNSYEQYF
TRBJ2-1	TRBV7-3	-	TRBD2	TGTGCCAGCAGCTACACTAGCGGCCACAATGAGCAGTTCTTC	CASSYTSGHNEQFF
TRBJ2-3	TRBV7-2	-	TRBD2	TGTGCCAGCAGAACAACTAGGGAGGGTACGCAGTATTTT	CASRTTREGTQYF
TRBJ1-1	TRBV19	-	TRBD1	TGTGCCAGTAGTATACTCGGGACAGGGGGAGAAGCTTTCTTT	CASSILGTGGEAFF
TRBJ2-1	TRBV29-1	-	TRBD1	TGCAGCTCCAGGGGGCGCGCCTACAATGAGCAGTTCTTC	CSSRGRAYNEQFF
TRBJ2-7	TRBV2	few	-	TGTGCCAGCAGGGACAGCGAACCCTACGAGCAGTACTTC	CASRDSEPYEQYF
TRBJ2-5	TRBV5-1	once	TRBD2	TGCGCCAGCAGCCCCTTTACTAGCGGGAGAGAGACCCAGTACTTC	CASSPFTSGRETQYF
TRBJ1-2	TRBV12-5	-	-	TGTGCTAGTGGTTTGAGTGATCGAGGCAAGATCTATGGCTACACCTTC	CASGLSDRGKIYGYTF
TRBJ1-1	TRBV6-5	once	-	TGTGCCAGCAGCTTCGGGGGGAGGGACACTGAAGCTTTCTTT	CASSFGGRDTEAFF
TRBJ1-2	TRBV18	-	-	TGTGCCAGCTCCGCGTCAAATATTCCAAGCGAGGATGGCTACACCTTC	CASSASNIPSEDGYTF
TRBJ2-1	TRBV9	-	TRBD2	TGTGCCAGCAGCGCAACTAGCGTACCCTACAATGAGCAGTTCTTC	CASSATSVPYNEQFF
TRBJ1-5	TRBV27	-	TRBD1	TGTGCCAGCAGCCGGGACAGGGGGGTGGGTCAGCCCCAGCATTTT	CASSRDRGVGQPQHF
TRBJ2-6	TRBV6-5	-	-	TGTGCCAGCAGTTATGGTCCGGGCTCTGGGGCCAACGTCCTGACTTTC	CASSYGPGSGANVLTF
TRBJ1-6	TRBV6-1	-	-	TGTGCCAGCATCCTTACGACAGGCTCACCCCTCCACTTT	CASILTTGSPLHF
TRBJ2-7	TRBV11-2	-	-	TGTGCCAGCAGCTCCCCAGGGGTAACCTACGAGCAGTACTTC	CASSSPGVTYEQYF
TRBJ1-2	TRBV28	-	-	TGTGCCAGCAGTTTAAAAGGCGGGTATGGCTACACCTTC	CASSLKGGYGYTF
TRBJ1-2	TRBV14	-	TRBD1	TGTGCCAGCAGCCAGAGGTGGGACAGAGGATACTATGGCTACACCTTC	CASSQRWDRGYYGYTF
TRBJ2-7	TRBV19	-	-	TGTGCCAGTAGTATTGACCGGGGCTACGAGCAGTACTTC	CASSIDRGYEQYF
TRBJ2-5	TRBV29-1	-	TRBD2	TGCAGCGTTCGACTAGCGGGGGGAATAGAGACCCAGTACTTC	CSVRLAGGIETQYF
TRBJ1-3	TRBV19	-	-	TGTGCCAGTAGTATGCAGGGAACCTCTGGAAACACCATATATTTT	CASSMQGTSGNTIYF
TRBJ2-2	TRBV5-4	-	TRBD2	TGTGCCCGCAGCCGGGGGCGGGGGGTGAACACCGGGGAGCTGTTTTTT	CARSRGRGVNTGELFF
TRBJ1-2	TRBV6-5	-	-	TGTGCCAGCAGTTCTCAGTCTAACTATGGCTACACCTTC	CASSSQSNYGYTF
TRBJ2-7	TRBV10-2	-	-	TGCGCCAGCTACGACAGTGGCGAGCAGTACTTC	CASYDSGEQYF
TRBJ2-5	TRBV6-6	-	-	TGTGCCAGCAGTTACTCGGGAGTACAAGAGACCCAGTACTTC	CASSYSGVQETQYF